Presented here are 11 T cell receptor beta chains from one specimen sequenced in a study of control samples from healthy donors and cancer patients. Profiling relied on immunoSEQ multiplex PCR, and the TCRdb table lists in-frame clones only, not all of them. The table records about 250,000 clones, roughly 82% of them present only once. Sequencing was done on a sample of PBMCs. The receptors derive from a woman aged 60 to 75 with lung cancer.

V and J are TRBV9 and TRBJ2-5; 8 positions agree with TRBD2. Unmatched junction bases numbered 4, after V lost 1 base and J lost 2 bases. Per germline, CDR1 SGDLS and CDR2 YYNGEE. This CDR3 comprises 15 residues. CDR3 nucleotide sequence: TGTGCCAGCAGCGTAACGGGGGGGAGTCAAGAGACCCAGTACTTC. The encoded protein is CASSVTGGSQETQYF.

The CDR3 DNA is TGTGCCAGCAGCCTGACGTCGACAAGCGTCCTGACTTTC. Translation: CASSLTSTSVLTF. The chain uses TRBV3-1 (or the pseudogene TRBV3-2) and TRBJ2-6, with D unclear. This CDR3 comprises 13 residues. The V gene's germline CDR1 is LGHDT and CDR2 YNNKEL (reference sequence). V was cut by 4 bases and J by 12 bases, with 13 bases left in between.

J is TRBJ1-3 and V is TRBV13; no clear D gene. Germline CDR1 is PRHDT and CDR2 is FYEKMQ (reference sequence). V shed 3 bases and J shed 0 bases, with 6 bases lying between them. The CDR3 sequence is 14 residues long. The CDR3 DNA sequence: TGTGCCAGCAGCTTCTGGCCCTCTGGAAACACCATATATTTT. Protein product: CASSFWPSGNTIYF.

The CDR3 spells CALEELGEQYF. The CDR3 DNA reads TGTGCCCTCGAGGAGCTGGGGGAGCAGTACTTC. The chain recombines TRBV28 with TRBJ2-7; D not certain. Germline CDR1 reads MDHEN; CDR2 reads SYDVKM. The CDR3 has 11 residues. Trimming took off 11 bases at V and 7 bases at J, with 15 bases between the two ends.

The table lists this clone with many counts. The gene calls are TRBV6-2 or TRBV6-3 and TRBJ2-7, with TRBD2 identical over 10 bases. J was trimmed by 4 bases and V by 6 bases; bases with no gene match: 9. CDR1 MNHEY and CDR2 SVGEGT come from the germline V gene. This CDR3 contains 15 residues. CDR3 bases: TGTGCCAGCAGCGCCCAGCGGGAGGGCCGGTACGAGCAGTACTTC. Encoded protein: CASSAQREGRYEQYF.

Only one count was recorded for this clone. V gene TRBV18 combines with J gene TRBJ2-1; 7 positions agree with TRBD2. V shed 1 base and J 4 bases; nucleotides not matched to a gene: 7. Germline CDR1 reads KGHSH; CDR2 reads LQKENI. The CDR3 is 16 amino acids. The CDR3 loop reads CASSPQAGDLYNEQFF. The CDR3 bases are TGTGCCAGCTCACCACAGGCGGGGGATTTGTACAATGAGCAGTTCTTC.

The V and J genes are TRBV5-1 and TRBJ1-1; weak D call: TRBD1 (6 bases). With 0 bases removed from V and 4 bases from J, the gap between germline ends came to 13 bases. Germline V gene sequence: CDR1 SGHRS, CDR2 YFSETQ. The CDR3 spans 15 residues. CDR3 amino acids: CASSLDRGQGTEAFF. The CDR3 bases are TGCGCCAGCAGCTTGGATCGGGGGCAAGGCACTGAAGCTTTCTTT.

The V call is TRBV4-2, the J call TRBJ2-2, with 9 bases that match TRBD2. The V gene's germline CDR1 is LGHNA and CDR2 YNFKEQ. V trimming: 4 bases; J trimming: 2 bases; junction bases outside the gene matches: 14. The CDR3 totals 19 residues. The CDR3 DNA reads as TGTGCCAGCAGCCCGAAGGGTGGTAGCGGGGGCCTTAACACCGGGGAGCTGTTTTTT. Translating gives CASSPKGGSGGLNTGELFF.

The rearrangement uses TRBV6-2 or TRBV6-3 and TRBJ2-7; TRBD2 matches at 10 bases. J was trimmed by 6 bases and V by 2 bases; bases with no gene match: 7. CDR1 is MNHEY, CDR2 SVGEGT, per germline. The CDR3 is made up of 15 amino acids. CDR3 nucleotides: TGTGCCAGCAGTTACAAGGCTAGCGGGAGTAGCGAGCAGTACTTC. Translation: CASSYKASGSSEQYF.

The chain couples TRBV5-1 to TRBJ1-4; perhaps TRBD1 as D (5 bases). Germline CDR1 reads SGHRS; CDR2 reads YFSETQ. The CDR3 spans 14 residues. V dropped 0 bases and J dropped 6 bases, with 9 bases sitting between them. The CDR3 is CASSLGVGDEKLFF. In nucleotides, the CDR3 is TGCGCCAGCAGCTTGGGGGTAGGGGATGAAAAACTGTTTTTT.

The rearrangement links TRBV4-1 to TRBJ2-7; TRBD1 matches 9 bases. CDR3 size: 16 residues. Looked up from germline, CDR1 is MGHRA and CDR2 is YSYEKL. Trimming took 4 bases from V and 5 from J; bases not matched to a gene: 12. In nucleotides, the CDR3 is TGCGCCAGCAGCCGCCGGGGACAGGGAGCTGAGGACGAGCAGTACTTC. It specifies CASSRRGQGAEDEQYF.